This T cell receptor beta chain was retrieved from a study of PD-1 blockade in classical Hodgkin lymphoma. Remarks on this clone: The antigen remains unidentified.

Time point given: cycle 4 day 1 (C4D1), after five to seven weeks of nivolumab. Every patient relapsed after autologous stem cell transplantation, and brentuximab vedotin exposure varied. With 3 bases removed from V and 6 bases from J, the gap between germline ends came to 13 bases. Germline CDR1 and CDR2: SGHNT and YYREEE (reference sequence). The CDR3 extends over 13 amino acids. Sequenced by immunoSEQ multiplex PCR; TCRdb stores in-frame clones only, minus some. The sample holds over 80,000 clones, approximately 78% seen once. Study outcomes and limitations: Among the patients, those starting nivolumab under 1 year after ASCT were excluded. According to reports, newly diagnosed patients had lower baseline TCR diversity than healthy donors, and relapsed/refractory patients had lower baseline TCR diversity still.

Sequencing was performed on peripheral blood mononuclear cells (PBMCs), taken before the fourth cycle of nivolumab. V and J are TRBV5-4 and TRBJ2-7; D unclear. The sequence was collected from a human donor with classical Hodgkin lymphoma. The CDR3 reads CASSSPYTVEQYF. CDR3 DNA sequence: TGTGCCAGCAGCTCCCCCTACACGGTCGAGCAGTACTTC. The full variable domain, completed using reference TRBV5-4 and TRBJ2-7, is ETGVTQSPTHLIKTRGQQVTLRCSSQSGHNTVSWYQQALGQGPQFIFQYYREEENGRGNFPPRFSGLQFPNYSSELNVNALELDDSALYLCASSSPYTVEQYFGPGTRLTVT.